The rows below give T cell receptor beta chains drawn from one sample of a study of CD8+ T cells in alopecia areata. The table came from immunoSEQ multiplex PCR; TCRdb's copy has only in-frame clones and leaves some out. Of around 200,000 clones listed, around 58% are singletons. The sample here was CD8+ T cells sorted from blood, taken at week 24, from a patient treated with tofacitinib. These receptors all come from a human donor with alopecia areata. The conserved cysteine and the conserved F or W are not part of the CDR3 here. Size values are once, few and many counts, or a class for expanded clones, and some rows have none.

V gene	J gene	clone size	CDR3 protein
TRBV1	TRBJ2-1	NA	TSSQDRRRGGILRNEQF
TRBV10-3	TRBJ1-1	NA	AITGTGRGDDTEAF
TRBV23-1	TRBJ1-1	few	ASSQSGEGTTEAF
TRBV5-1	TRBJ1-2	few	ASSLMTGDSLYGYT
TRBV10-3	TRBJ2-3	NA	ATRTGDNTDTQY
TRBV9	TRBJ2-1	NA	ASSVEDSGGYEQF
TRBV29-1	TRBJ2-1	once	SVEWYNEQF
TRBV2	TRBJ1-5	NA	ASSGRRVVNQPQH
TRBV29-1	TRBJ1-2	NA	SVVGELHGYT
TRBV4-1	TRBJ1-2	few	ASSQDTVGYT
TRBV25-1	TRBJ1-3	NA	ASSGPRPSSGNTIY
TRBV15	TRBJ1-4	medium-sized	ATNRATNEKLF
TRBV5-6	TRBJ2-7	NA	ASSPRPDFSYEQY
TRBV6-5	TRBJ1-4	NA	ASSYYPGIELF
TRBV2	TRBJ1-6	once	ASSRGQGDSPLH
TRBV9	TRBJ1-1	few	ASSVERGFLGTEAF
TRBV10-3	TRBJ2-7	NA	AISSGALYEQY
TRBV6-6	TRBJ2-1	NA	ASSSGTGREQF
TRBV25-1	TRBJ1-1	few	ASSVGAGEAF
TRBV7-9	TRBJ2-2	NA	ASSLRAGELF
TRBV11-2	TRBJ1-5	NA	ASSLVGRTGGNQPQH
TRBV29-1	TRBJ2-1	NA	SVPSGSSYNEQF
TRBV6-1	TRBJ1-4	NA	ASRVETLNKLF
TRBV29-1	TRBJ2-4	NA	SVARVGNIQY
TRBV6-5	TRBJ2-2	NA	ASRLLPATGELF
TRBV4-1	TRBJ2-7	NA	ASSLTGSYEQY
TRBV9	TRBJ2-7	NA	ASSVSGGPKYEQY
TRBV6-5	TRBJ2-7	NA	ASSYSRQVNYEQY
TRBV30	TRBJ1-2	NA	AWRVKGTGGACGYT
TRBV15	TRBJ1-6	NA	ATSRDRGQNSPLH